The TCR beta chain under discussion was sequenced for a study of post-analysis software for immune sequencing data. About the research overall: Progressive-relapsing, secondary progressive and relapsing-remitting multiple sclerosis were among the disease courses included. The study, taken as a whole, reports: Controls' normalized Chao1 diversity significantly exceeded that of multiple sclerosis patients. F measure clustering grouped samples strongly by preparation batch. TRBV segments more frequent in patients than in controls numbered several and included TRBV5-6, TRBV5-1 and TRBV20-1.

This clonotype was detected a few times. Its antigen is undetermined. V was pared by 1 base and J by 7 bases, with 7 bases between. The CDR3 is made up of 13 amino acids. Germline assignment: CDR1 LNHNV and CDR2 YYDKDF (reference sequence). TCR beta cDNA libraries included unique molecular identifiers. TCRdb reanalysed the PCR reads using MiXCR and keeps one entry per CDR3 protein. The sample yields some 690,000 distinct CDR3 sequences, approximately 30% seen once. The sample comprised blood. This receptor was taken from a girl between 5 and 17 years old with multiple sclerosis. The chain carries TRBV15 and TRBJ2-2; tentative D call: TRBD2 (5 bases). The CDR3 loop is CATSRVRGGELFF. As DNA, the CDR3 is TGTGCCACCAGCAGAGTCCGGGGCGGGGAGCTGTTTTTT. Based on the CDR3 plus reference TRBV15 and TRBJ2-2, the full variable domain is DAMVIQNPRYQVTQFGKPVTLSCSQTLNHNVMYWYQQKSSQAPKLLFHYYDKDFNNEADTPDNFQSRRPNTSFCFLDIRSPGLGDTAMYLCATSRVRGGELFFGEGSRLTVL.